The 4 T cell receptor beta chains below come from one sample, sequenced in a study of T cell responses to AZD1222 COVID-19 vaccine. Clones were sequenced by immunoSEQ multiplex PCR, and TCRdb holds only the in-frame ones, with some missing. The table records over 100,000 clones, roughly 89% of them present only once. This specimen consisted of peripheral blood, obtained on day 0 of AZD1222 vaccination. The receptors stem from an adult in good health.

The chain carries TRBV15 and TRBJ2-1; no clear D. CDR3 length: 14 residues. In germline, CDR1 is LNHNV, CDR2 YYDKDF (reference sequence). V was shortened by 0 bases and J by 7 bases, with 10 bases between the two germline ends. In DNA form, the CDR3 reads TGTGCCACCAGCAGAGAGCGGAGTAGGAATGAGCAGTTCTTC. The encoded protein is CATSRERSRNEQFF.

The count of this clone is one. V gene TRBV30 combines with J gene TRBJ1-5; D is undetermined. There are 15 residues in the CDR3. Looked up from germline, CDR1 is GTSNPN and CDR2 is SVGIG (reference sequence). V was pared by 1 base and J by 4 bases, with 14 bases between. CDR3 residues: CAWSEDHLPNQPQHF. Here the CDR3 DNA reads TGTGCCTGGAGTGAGGACCATCTACCTAATCAGCCCCAGCATTTT.

This sequence joins TRBV19 and TRBJ2-1; tentative D call: TRBD2 (6 bases). The CDR3 runs 15 residues. CDR1 and CDR2 from the germline V gene are LNHDA and SQIVND (reference sequence). V lost 4 bases and J 6 bases, leaving 16 bases between the germline ends. The DNA of the CDR3 is TGTGCCAGTAGTAGACCGGGACTCGGAGGCAATGAGCAGTTCTTC. Protein sequence: CASSRPGLGGNEQFF.

V usage is TRBV11-2 and J usage is TRBJ2-7, with 9 bases lining up with TRBD2. The length of the CDR3 is 16 residues. The germline V gene encodes CDR1 SGHAT and CDR2 FQNNGV. Germline trimming cut 5 bases from V and 6 bases from J; bases unmatched to any gene: 14. The CDR3 sequence: CASSPRGRGGLGEQYF. The CDR3 DNA reads TGTGCCAGCAGCCCACGCGGGAGGGGGGGATTGGGCGAGCAGTACTTC.